One sample yielded the 24 T cell receptor beta chains listed below, sequenced in a study of blood T cell repertoires in COVID-19. Assay: immunoSEQ multiplex PCR; the TCRdb copy retains only in-frame clones and omits some. The sample yields about 75,000 clones, roughly 89% seen once. Sequenced input: peripheral blood. Source of these receptors: a woman aged 50 to 65 with acute or convalescent COVID-19.

The chain couples TRBV19 to TRBJ1-2; 9 positions match TRBD1. This CDR3 comprises 18 residues. J gave up 1 base and V 6 bases, and 15 bases lay outside the gene matches. Germline CDR1 and CDR2: LNHDA and SQIVND (reference sequence). In nucleotides, the CDR3 is TGTGCCAGTAGCCTACTCTTCGGGACAGGGTCCATTAACTATGGCTACACCTTC. It codes for CASSLLFGTGSINYGYTF.

This clone was detected only once. J is TRBJ1-5 and V is TRBV30, with TRBD1 as a possible D gene (6 bases). Germline CDR1 is GTSNPN and CDR2 is SVGIG (reference sequence). CDR3 length: 13 amino acids. Trimming stripped 1 base from V and 2 bases from J, with 6 bases between. The CDR3 spells CAWSEGGNQPQHF. The CDR3 bases are TGTGCCTGGAGTGAGGGGGGCAATCAGCCCCAGCATTTT.

The CDR3 nucleotides are TGTGCCAGCAGACAAGATTGGACAGGGGGCGGCTATGGCTACACCTTC. Amino acids: CASRQDWTGGGYGYTF. The chain has TRBV7-8 and TRBJ1-2; 11 bases agree with TRBD1. CDR1 SGHVS and CDR2 FQNEAQ come from the germline V gene. J gave up 4 bases and V 6 bases, and 10 bases lay outside the gene matches. This CDR3 has 16 amino acids.

This chain joins TRBV6-1 and TRBJ1-3; the D is unclear. V was pared by 0 bases and J by 0 bases, with 9 bases between. CDR1 is MNHNS, CDR2 SASEGT, per germline. The CDR3 has 16 residues. The CDR3 protein is CASSEASVLSGNTIYF. In DNA, the CDR3 is TGTGCCAGCAGTGAAGCTAGCGTCCTCTCTGGAAACACCATATATTTT.

V usage is TRBV19 and J usage is TRBJ2-6, with D uncertain. Trimming took 3 bases from V and 2 from J, leaving 2 bases between them. The CDR3 covers 13 residues. Germline V gene data show CDR1 as LNHDA and CDR2 as SQIVND (reference sequence). The DNA for the CDR3 is TGTGCCAGTAGTATTACTGGGGCCAACGTCCTGACTTTC. As protein: CASSITGANVLTF. Full variable domain (missing parts from reference TRBV19 and TRBJ2-6): DGGITQSPKYLFRKEGQNVTLSCEQNLNHDAMYWYRQDPGQGLRLIYYSQIVNDFQKGDIAEGYSVSREKKESFPLTVTSAQKNPTAFYLCASSITGANVLTFGAGSRLTVL.

J is TRBJ1-6 and V is TRBV19; D is uncertain. CDR1 is LNHDA and CDR2 is SQIVND in the germline V gene (reference sequence). The CDR3 loop spans 15 amino acids. The V gene lost 3 bases and the J gene lost 7 bases, with 13 bases spanning the gap. This CDR3 reads CASSISSALNSPLHF. The DNA of the CDR3 is TGTGCCAGTAGTATTTCTAGCGCCCTAAATTCACCCCTCCACTTT. The entire variable domain, with the rest obtained from reference TRBV19 and TRBJ1-6, is as follows: DGGITQSPKYLFRKEGQNVTLSCEQNLNHDAMYWYRQDPGQGLRLIYYSQIVNDFQKGDIAEGYSVSREKKESFPLTVTSAQKNPTAFYLCASSISSALNSPLHFGNGTRLTVT.

The chain couples TRBV28 to TRBJ1-4; 7 positions match TRBD1. Germline loops: CDR1 MDHEN, CDR2 SYDVKM. The V and J ends lost 4 bases and 4 bases, in that order; junction bases with no gene match: 3. The CDR3 has 14 residues. This chain's CDR3 is CASSSDRINEKLFF. CDR3 DNA sequence: TGTGCCAGCAGTTCGGACAGGATTAATGAAAAACTGTTTTTT.

The CDR3 region has the DNA TGCAGCGTGAGAAGGGGCACCTACGAGCAGTACTTC. This translates into CSVRRGTYEQYF. The V gene is TRBV29-1, the J gene TRBJ2-7; TRBD1 might be the D (5 bases). Germline CDR1 reads SQVTM; CDR2 reads ANQGSEA. The CDR3 length is 12 residues. Trimming left V 6 bases short and J 2 bases short, with 11 bases between.

J is TRBJ1-5 and V is TRBV7-2, with D maybe TRBD1 (6 bases). Trimming took off 0 bases at V and 3 bases at J, with 9 bases between the two ends. From germline, CDR1 is SGHTA and CDR2 FQGNSA. CDR3 size: 15 residues. The CDR3 DNA follows: TGTGCCAGCAGCTTAGCACAGGGACCCAATCAGCCCCAGCATTTT. Amino acid sequence: CASSLAQGPNQPQHF.

This rearrangement joins TRBV3-1 (or the pseudogene TRBV3-2) to TRBJ1-1; 9 bases are a match to TRBD1. The CDR3 loop spans 15 amino acids. Trimming cost V 2 bases and J 5 bases; bases outside gene matches: 6. Germline assignment: CDR1 LGHDT and CDR2 YNNKEL (reference sequence). The CDR3 reads CASSQHNRGRTEAFF. The CDR3 DNA follows: TGTGCCAGCAGCCAACATAACAGGGGGCGAACTGAAGCTTTCTTT.

This sequence joins TRBV29-1 and TRBJ2-1; TRBD2 is a possible D gene (6 bases). The CDR3 is 12 residues long. Germline CDR1 is SQVTM and CDR2 is ANQGSEA. The germline V and J ends were trimmed by 4 bases and 8 bases, with 12 bases remaining between them. CDR3 DNA: TGCAGCGTTGGTGGAGCGGGCGATGAGCAGTTCTTC. It yields the protein CSVGGAGDEQFF.

The chain links TRBV7-9 to TRBJ2-1, with 8 bases that match TRBD2. With V trimmed by 4 bases and J by 0 bases, 2 bases remained unmatched. CDR3 size: 15 residues. Germline V gene lookup returns CDR1 SEHNR and CDR2 FQNEAQ (reference sequence). The CDR3 loop reads CASSSGGGSYNEQFF. In DNA, the CDR3 is TGTGCCAGCAGCTCGGGAGGGGGCTCCTACAATGAGCAGTTCTTC. The entire variable domain, with the rest obtained from reference TRBV7-9 and TRBJ2-1, is as follows: DTGVSQNPRHKITKRGQNVTFRCDPISEHNRLYWYRQTLGQGPEFLTYFQNEAQLEKSRLLSDRFSAERPKGSFSTLEIQRTEQGDSAMYLCASSSGGGSYNEQFFGPGTRLTVL.

The chain has TRBV5-1 and TRBJ2-2, with 11 bases that match TRBD2. Looked up from germline, CDR1 is SGHRS and CDR2 is YFSETQ. With 4 bases clipped from V and 7 bases from J, the junction kept 9 bases outside the gene matches. The CDR3 is 16 residues long. CDR3 sequence reads: CASSGVAGGPGGELFF. CDR3 DNA sequence: TGCGCCAGCAGCGGCGTAGCGGGAGGGCCGGGCGGGGAGCTGTTTTTT.

The chain uses TRBV28 and TRBJ1-1, with D possibly being TRBD1 (5 bases). Per the germline V gene, CDR1 is MDHEN and CDR2 is SYDVKM. The CDR3 covers 14 residues. Deletions cut 3 bases from V and 5 bases from J, with 13 bases between. The CDR3 nucleotides are TGTGCCAGCAGTTTCCCCGCAGGGATTACTGAAGCTTTCTTT. This gives the protein CASSFPAGITEAFF. Looking up the rest from reference TRBV28 and TRBJ1-1 gives the full variable domain: DVKVTQSSRYLVKRTGEKVFLECVQDMDHENMFWYRQDPGLGLRLIYFSYDVKMKEKGDIPEGYSVSREKKERFSLILESASTNQTSMYLCASSFPAGITEAFFGQGTRLTVV.

The chain's CDR3 is CSVGDSEAFF. CDR3 coding DNA: TGCAGCGTGGGGGACAGTGAAGCTTTCTTT. The chain has TRBV29-1 and TRBJ1-1, with 7 bases matching TRBD1. The CDR3 sequence is 10 residues long. Looked up from germline, CDR1 is SQVTM and CDR2 is ANQGSEA. V trimming: 6 bases; J trimming: 7 bases; junction bases outside the gene matches: 2.

The rearrangement joins TRBV5-1 to TRBJ2-5, with 10 bases aligning to TRBD2. Per germline, CDR1 SGHRS and CDR2 YFSETQ. The CDR3 is made up of 16 amino acids. After removal of 4 bases from V and 5 bases from J, the junction contained 11 bases not matched to a gene. This chain's CDR3 is CASSLSSGGLVETQYF. Written as DNA, the CDR3 is TGCGCCAGCAGCCTTTCTAGCGGGGGCCTCGTGGAGACCCAGTACTTC.

V usage is TRBV5-1 and J usage is TRBJ2-2, with TRBD2 matching 8 bases. V lost 4 bases, J lost 0 bases, and 5 bases stayed unmatched. CDR1 is SGHRS, CDR2 YFSETQ, per germline. The CDR3 length is 16 residues. CDR3 nucleotide sequence: TGCGCCAGCAGCCTGAACGGGGGGGCGAACACCGGGGAGCTGTTTTTT. This codes for CASSLNGGANTGELFF.

This clone appeared once. V usage is TRBV19 and J usage is TRBJ1-5, with no clear D. Germline-derived CDR1 and CDR2 are LNHDA and SQIVND (reference sequence). CDR3 size: 15 residues. V lost 2 bases and J 7 bases, leaving 15 bases between the germline ends. CDR3 sequence: CASSIQVRYQQPQHF. The CDR3 nucleotides are TGTGCCAGTAGTATACAGGTCAGGTATCAGCAGCCCCAGCATTTT.

This clone was counted only a few times. This chain joins TRBV9 and TRBJ1-2; 9 positions agree with TRBD1. Germline trimming cut 3 bases from V and 4 bases from J; bases unmatched to any gene: 4. The CDR3 has 14 amino acids. Germline V gene sequence: CDR1 SGDLS, CDR2 YYNGEE. CDR3: CASSASQGAYGYTF. CDR3 DNA sequence: TGTGCCAGCAGCGCATCACAGGGGGCCTATGGCTACACCTTC. The whole variable domain, remainder taken from reference TRBV9 and TRBJ1-2, is DSGVTQTPKHLITATGQRVTLRCSPRSGDLSVYWYQQSLDQGLQFLIQYYNGEERAKGNILERFSAQQFPDLHSELNLSSLELGDSALYFCASSASQGAYGYTFGSGTRLTVV.

V and J are TRBV7-8 and TRBJ1-2, with D uncertain. CDR1 is SGHVS, CDR2 FQNEAQ, per germline. V gave up 2 bases and J gave up 5 bases, with 21 bases separating them. The length of the CDR3 is 17 residues. CDR3 nucleotide sequence: TGTGCCAGCAGCTTATCCGGGTCAACATACCCGGAGTATGGCTACACCTTC. This translates into CASSLSGSTYPEYGYTF.

J is TRBJ2-7 and V is TRBV27; 7 bases fit TRBD1. V shed 5 bases and J 2 bases; nucleotides not matched to a gene: 6. The germline gives CDR1 MNHEY, CDR2 SMNVEV (reference sequence). This CDR3 spans 14 amino acids. CDR3 residues: CASSIDRATYEQYF. DNA for the CDR3: TGTGCCAGCAGTATCGACAGGGCAACCTACGAGCAGTACTTC.

This clone was found once. The CDR3 loop is CASSYSVVTGLEAFF. In nucleotides, the CDR3 is TGTGCCAGCAGTTACTCGGTCGTAACAGGCCTTGAAGCTTTCTTT. J is TRBJ1-1 and V is TRBV6-5; possible D gene TRBD1, 5 bases. CDR1 and CDR2 (germline): MNHEY, SVGAGI. V shed 0 bases and J shed 7 bases, with 15 bases lying between them. The CDR3 consists of 15 residues.

This chain joins TRBV5-1 and TRBJ2-5, with a possible D match to TRBD2 (7 bases). V lost 5 bases and J 2 bases, leaving 10 bases between the germline ends. The CDR3 has 13 residues. Germline CDR1 is SGHRS and CDR2 is YFSETQ. The CDR3, as DNA: TGCGCCAGCAGGCGGGGGCTTCAAGAGACCCAGTACTTC. It encodes CASRRGLQETQYF.

The gene calls are TRBV30 and TRBJ2-3; D call uncertain. Germline assignment: CDR1 GTSNPN and CDR2 SVGIG (reference sequence). The CDR3 loop spans 15 amino acids. Trimming left V 3 bases short and J 2 bases short, with 15 bases between. This CDR3 is CAWSAFLSPTDTQYF. CDR3 nucleotides: TGTGCCTGGAGCGCCTTTTTGAGTCCCACAGATACGCAGTATTTT.